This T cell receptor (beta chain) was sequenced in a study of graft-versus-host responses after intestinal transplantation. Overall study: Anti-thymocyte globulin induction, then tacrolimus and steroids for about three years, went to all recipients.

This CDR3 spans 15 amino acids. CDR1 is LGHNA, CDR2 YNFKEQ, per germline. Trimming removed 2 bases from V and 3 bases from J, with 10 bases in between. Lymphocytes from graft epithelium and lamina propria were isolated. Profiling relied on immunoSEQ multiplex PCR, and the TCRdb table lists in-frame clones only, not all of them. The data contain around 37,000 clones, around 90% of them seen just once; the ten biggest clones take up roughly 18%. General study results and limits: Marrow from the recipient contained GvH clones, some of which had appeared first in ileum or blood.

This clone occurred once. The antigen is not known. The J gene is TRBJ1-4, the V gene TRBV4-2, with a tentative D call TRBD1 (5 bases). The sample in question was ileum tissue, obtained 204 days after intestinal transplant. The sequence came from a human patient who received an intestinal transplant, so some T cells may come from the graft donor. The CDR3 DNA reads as TGTGCCAGCAGCCAATTGGAAGGGGCTAATGAAAAACTGTTTTTT. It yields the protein CASSQLEGANEKLFF.